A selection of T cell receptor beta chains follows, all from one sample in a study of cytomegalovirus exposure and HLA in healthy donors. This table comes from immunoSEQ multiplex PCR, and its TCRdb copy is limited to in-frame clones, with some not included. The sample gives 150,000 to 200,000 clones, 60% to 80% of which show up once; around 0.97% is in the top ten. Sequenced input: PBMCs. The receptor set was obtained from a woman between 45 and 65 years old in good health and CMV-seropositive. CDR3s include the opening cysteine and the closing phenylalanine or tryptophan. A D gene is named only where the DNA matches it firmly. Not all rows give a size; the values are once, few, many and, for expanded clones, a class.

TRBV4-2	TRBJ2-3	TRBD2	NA	CASSQGRVTSPTDTQYF	TGTGCCAGCAGCCAAGGAAGGGTGACTAGCCCAACAGATACGCAGTATTTT
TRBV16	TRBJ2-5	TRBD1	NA	CASSPWTGLQETQYF	TGTGCCAGCAGCCCCTGGACAGGGCTCCAAGAGACCCAGTACTTC
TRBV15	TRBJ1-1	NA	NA	CATTPGGGATEAFF	TGTGCCACCACCCCGGGGGGGGGAGCCACTGAAGCTTTCTTT
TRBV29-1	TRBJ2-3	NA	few	CSVTLPRGNTDTQYF	TGCAGCGTGACCCTCCCTCGGGGGAACACAGATACGCAGTATTTT
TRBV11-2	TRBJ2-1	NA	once	CASSWHLNNEQFF	TGTGCCAGCAGCTGGCACCTGAACAATGAGCAGTTCTTC
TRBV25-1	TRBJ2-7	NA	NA	CASSESGNEQYF	TGTGCCAGCAGTGAATCGGGGAACGAGCAGTACTTC
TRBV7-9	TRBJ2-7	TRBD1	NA	CASSWAGGEQYF	TGTGCCAGCAGCTGGGCAGGGGGCGAGCAGTACTTC
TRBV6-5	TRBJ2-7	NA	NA	CASSPGAPYEQYF	TGTGCCAGCAGCCCGGGAGCCCCCTACGAGCAGTACTTC
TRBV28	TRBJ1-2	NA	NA	CASTPPRAASYYGYTF	TGTGCCAGCACCCCCCCGAGGGCGGCAAGTTACTATGGCTACACCTTC
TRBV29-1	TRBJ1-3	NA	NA	CSVEDDSFSGNTIYF	TGCAGCGTTGAAGATGACAGTTTTTCTGGAAACACCATATATTTT
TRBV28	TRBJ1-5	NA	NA	CASSLFVQNNQPQHF	TGTGCCAGCAGTTTATTTGTACAGAACAATCAGCCCCAGCATTTT
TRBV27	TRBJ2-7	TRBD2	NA	CASSLSPSGRYEQYF	TGTGCCAGCAGTTTATCGCCTAGCGGGAGATACGAGCAGTACTTC
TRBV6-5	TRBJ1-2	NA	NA	CASKNPVSNYGYTF	TGTGCCAGCAAAAATCCGGTCTCTAACTATGGCTACACCTTC
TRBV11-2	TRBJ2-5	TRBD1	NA	CASSPGQGVYKETQYF	TGTGCCAGCAGCCCGGGACAGGGGGTCTACAAAGAGACCCAGTACTTC
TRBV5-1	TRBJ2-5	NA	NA	CASSARAGSETQYF	TGCGCCAGCAGCGCCCGCGCCGGGTCTGAGACCCAGTACTTC
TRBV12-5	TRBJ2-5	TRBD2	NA	CASGLAPEASGETQYF	TGTGCTAGTGGTTTGGCTCCCGAGGCTAGCGGGGAGACCCAGTACTTC
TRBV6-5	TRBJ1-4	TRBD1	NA	CASSYFSRGNEKLFF	TGTGCCAGCAGTTACTTTTCCAGGGGGAATGAAAAACTGTTTTTT
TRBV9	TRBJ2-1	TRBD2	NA	CASSVSAGGLYNEQFF	TGTGCCAGCAGCGTATCGGCGGGGGGCCTATACAATGAGCAGTTCTTC
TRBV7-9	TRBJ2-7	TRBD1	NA	CASSAGTGNRRYEQYF	TGTGCCAGCAGCGCCGGGACAGGAAATCGGAGGTACGAGCAGTACTTC
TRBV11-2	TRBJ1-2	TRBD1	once	CASSGQGNYGYTF	TGTGCCAGCAGCGGACAGGGAAACTATGGCTACACCTTC
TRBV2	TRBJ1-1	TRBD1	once	CASSIYRGGTEAFF	TGTGCCAGCAGTATTTACAGGGGGGGCACTGAAGCTTTCTTT